The following is a T cell receptor beta chain sequence with its context. This clone was counted once. This receptor's antigen is unknown. The record has no base qualities; no much larger clone is one base away. Patients with a history of autoimmune disease or receiving systemic immunosuppression were excluded from the trial. Peripheral blood for TCR sequencing was collected from all dose cohorts at baseline, on cycle 4 day 1, and on cycle 7 day 1. Samples were obtained from an open-label, multicenter, first-in-human phase I dose-escalation trial of ivuxolimab. Adults with locally advanced or metastatic melanoma, renal cell carcinoma, hepatocellular carcinoma or head and neck squamous cell carcinoma were enrolled in the trial. Before TCR sequencing, CD4+ and CD8+ T cells were separately sorted from peripheral blood. The entry originates in a study of OX40 agonist ivuxolimab in advanced cancers. Describing the broader study: The costimulatory receptor OX40 (CD134) was targeted by ivuxolimab, a fully human IgG2 agonistic monoclonal antibody. Intravenous ivuxolimab was administered to patients every 2 weeks at six dose levels: 0.01, 0.1, 0.3, 1.5, 3 and 10 mg/kg. Among the roughly 50 dose-escalation patients, around 20 had hepatocellular carcinoma, roughly 15 melanoma, 9 renal cell carcinoma and 9 head and neck cancer. In the dose-escalation cohort, around 80% of patients were male, and the mean age was 60 years with a range of roughly 23 to 90. Patients were allowed to have had prior anti-PD-1, anti-PD-L1 or anti-CTLA-4 therapy, and approximately 41% of the dose-escalation patients had previously received checkpoint inhibitors. Partial responses occurred in three dose-escalation patients, of whom one had hepatocellular carcinoma and two had cutaneous melanoma. Peripheral TCRbeta sequencing was intended to test whether TCR sequence diversity was altered and clonal T-cell expansion was caused by ivuxolimab. The paper covers the monotherapy dose-escalation part of the phase I ivuxolimab trial, which included N ≈ 54 patients. Overall study outcomes, separate from this receptor: At doses of 0.1 to 3.0 mg/kg, clonal expansion of both CD4+ and CD8+ blood T cells was observed from baseline to week 6. Partial responders in the 0.1-3.0 mg/kg groups had among the lowest normalized peripheral clonal expansion, especially among CD8+ T cells. After ivuxolimab, CD8+ T cells had more expanded clones than CD4+ T cells on average. Low levels of normalized T-cell clonal expansion were also seen in some patients who did not respond. Antigen specificity was not determined for the clonally expanded peripheral T cells.

Cut back by 6 bases and 8 bases, the V and J ends lie 10 bases apart. CDR1 KGHSH and CDR2 LQKENI were looked up in the germline V gene. The CDR3 starts with the cysteine, ends with the phenylalanine, and has 12 residues. Only CDR3 DNA is held: 36 bases, read in frame from base 1. To sequence the TCRbeta CDR3 region, genomic DNA was isolated from the sorted cells. The immunoSEQ Assay was used for sequencing of TCRbeta CDR3 regions. In its TCRdb copy, this immuneACCESS table keeps in-frame sequences only and misses some clones. Where compared with another copy, unresolved V genes explain less than half of these, and the others have no known cause. Present in this sample are roughly 67,000 clones, roughly 88% of which were seen just once. About 5.5% of the sample is held by the ten biggest clonotypes.

The V gene is TRBV18 and the J gene is TRBJ1-4; the D gene is perhaps TRBD1, from 5 matching bases. The source of this sequence is an adult with an advanced solid tumor such as melanoma, head and neck, liver or kidney cancer. This sample comprised CD4+ or CD8+ T cells sorted from blood, obtained in a trial of the OX40 agonist ivuxolimab. This receptor has the CDR3 CASSTTGEKLFF. The bases are TGTGCCAGCTCTACCACAGGCGAAAAACTGTTTTTT.